This entry lists 2 T cell receptor beta chains sequenced from one sample in a study of beta chain features in type 1 diabetes. The isolated RNA, all of it, was reverse transcribed, so expressed TCRB transcripts were what got sequenced. Sequencing used immunoSEQ multiplex PCR; TCRdb keeps in-frame clones, though not all of them. This sample has under 450,000 clones, with about 14% found just once. The sample was naive CD4+ T cells from blood. The source is a man aged 30-40 years in good health.

The chain has TRBV23-1 and TRBJ2-5, with D hard to call. TRBV23-1 is an open reading frame, and its role is uncertain. Trimming cost V 3 bases and J 1 base, with 18 bases left between them. The CDR3 length is 17 residues. For the CDR3, the DNA is TGCGCCAGCAGTCAGAGTTGTACGTTTCCACCCCAAGAGACCCAGTACTTC. Its translation: CASSQSCTFPPQETQYF.

The J gene is TRBJ2-2, the V gene TRBV15, with D possibly TRBD2 on 5 matching bases. With 3 bases removed from V and 6 bases from J, the gap between germline ends came to 17 bases. The CDR3 sequence is 16 residues long. Germline CDR1 reads LNHNV; CDR2 reads YYDKDF (reference sequence). CDR3: CATSSPLASFSGELFF. Here the CDR3 DNA reads TGTGCCACCAGCAGTCCCCTGGCTAGCTTCTCCGGGGAGCTGTTTTTT.